The 18 T cell receptor beta chains in this list originate from one sample, sequenced in a study of T cell responses to AZD1222 COVID-19 vaccine. The method was immunoSEQ multiplex PCR; TCRdb's version includes in-frame clones alone and lacks a portion of them. Altogether some 150,000 clones are present, about 92% being singletons, with the ten largest covering around 0.85%. Sequenced material: peripheral blood, taken on day 0 of MenACWY control vaccination. All receptors derive from an adult in good health.

The chain couples TRBV5-1 to TRBJ1-2; D gene ambiguous. Germline loops: CDR1 SGHRS, CDR2 YFSETQ. The CDR3 sequence is 14 residues long. The ends were cut back, 1 base at V and 3 bases at J, with 10 bases in the middle. The CDR3 loop is CASSLRTLDYGYTF. DNA of the CDR3: TGCGCCAGCAGCTTGAGGACCCTGGACTATGGCTACACCTTC. Looking up the rest from reference TRBV5-1 and TRBJ1-2 gives the full variable domain: KAGVTQTPRYLIKTRGQQVTLSCSPISGHRSVSWYQQTPGQGLQFLFEYFSETQRNKGNFPGRFSGRQFSNSRSEMNVSTLELGDSALYLCASSLRTLDYGYTFGSGTRLTVV.

This chain links TRBV19 with TRBJ2-2, with D perhaps TRBD2 (6 bases). The V gene's germline CDR1 is LNHDA and CDR2 SQIVND (reference sequence). V lost 8 bases to trimming and J lost 0 bases, with 19 bases between them. The CDR3 is 17 amino acids. CDR3 region: CASHGARGGPNTGELFF. DNA of the CDR3: TGTGCCAGTCACGGGGCAAGGGGAGGCCCGAACACCGGGGAGCTGTTTTTT.

This chain links TRBV6-5 with TRBJ1-2, with unresolved D. Per germline, CDR1 MNHEY and CDR2 SVGAGI. Trimming took 3 bases from V and 6 from J, leaving 11 bases between them. The CDR3 totals 13 residues. The CDR3 region has the DNA TGTGCCAGCAGTTATTTACACTCCAATGGCTACACCTTC. This sequence encodes CASSYLHSNGYTF.

The CDR3 DNA follows: TGTGCCAGCAGCTTAGGCCCCGGGCCCAGCAATCAGCCCCAGCATTTT. Translating gives CASSLGPGPSNQPQHF. This rearrangement joins TRBV7-2 to TRBJ1-5, with unresolved D. The ends were cut back, 1 base at V and 1 base at J, with 11 bases in the middle. Germline values: CDR1 SGHTA, CDR2 FQGNSA. CDR3 length: 16 amino acids. The full variable domain, in which reference TRBV7-2 and TRBJ1-5 provide the parts outside the CDR3, is GAGVSQSPSNKVTEKGKDVELRCDPISGHTALYWYRQSLGQGLEFLIYFQGNSAPDKSGLPSDRFSAERTGGSVSTLTIQRTQQEDSAVYLCASSLGPGPSNQPQHFGDGTRLSIL.

The chain employs TRBV5-1 and TRBJ1-1, with a weak D call TRBD1 (5 bases). Germline V gene lookup returns CDR1 SGHRS and CDR2 YFSETQ. This CDR3 contains 14 residues. V lost 2 bases to trimming and J lost 7 bases, with 15 bases between them. CDR3 sequence: CASSFSSRVGEAFF. The CDR3 DNA follows: TGCGCCAGCAGCTTTTCATCCAGGGTGGGTGAAGCTTTCTTT. Looking up the rest from reference TRBV5-1 and TRBJ1-1 gives the full variable domain: KAGVTQTPRYLIKTRGQQVTLSCSPISGHRSVSWYQQTPGQGLQFLFEYFSETQRNKGNFPGRFSGRQFSNSRSEMNVSTLELGDSALYLCASSFSSRVGEAFFGQGTRLTVV.

The chain combines TRBV28 with TRBJ1-3; D is ambiguous. Germline V lookup: CDR1 MDHEN, CDR2 SYDVKM. The V end was cut by 5 bases, the J end by 3 bases, with 17 bases between. The CDR3 totals 16 residues. The CDR3 DNA follows: TGTGCCAGCAGTACCTTAACCCCACGTGATGGAAACACCATATATTTT. This sequence encodes CASSTLTPRDGNTIYF. Full variable domain (missing parts from reference TRBV28 and TRBJ1-3): DVKVTQSSRYLVKRTGEKVFLECVQDMDHENMFWYRQDPGLGLRLIYFSYDVKMKEKGDIPEGYSVSREKKERFSLILESASTNQTSMYLCASSTLTPRDGNTIYFGEGSWLTVV.

This chain links TRBV29-1 with TRBJ1-1; weak D call: TRBD1 (5 bases). The V gene lost 6 bases and the J gene lost 3 bases, with 11 bases spanning the gap. Germline V gene sequence: CDR1 SQVTM, CDR2 ANQGSEA. The length of the CDR3 is 12 residues. CDR3: CSVNGGDTEAFF. The CDR3 nucleotides are TGCAGCGTCAACGGGGGGGACACTGAAGCTTTCTTT.

The rearrangement links TRBV21-1 to TRBJ2-2; the table's D call, TRBD1, was not checked against the DNA. TRBV21-1 is classified as a pseudogene. The CDR3 extends over 17 amino acids. DNA for the CDR3: TGTGCCAGCAGCAAAGGCACCAGGGATTTATACACCGGGGAGCTGTTTTTT. Translated: CASSKGTRDLYTGELFF.

This clone was recorded once. V and J are TRBV29-1 and TRBJ1-2; a weak D match, TRBD1 (6 bases). The CDR3 contains 12 residues. The germline V and J ends were trimmed by 6 bases and 6 bases, with 14 bases remaining between them. Germline V gene data show CDR1 as SQVTM and CDR2 as ANQGSEA. CDR3 nucleotide sequence: TGCAGCGTGAGTAGGGCAGGGGATGGCTACACCTTC. Translated: CSVSRAGDGYTF.

This clone was recorded once. The V call is TRBV5-5, the J call TRBJ2-7, with D perhaps TRBD2 (5 bases). The CDR3 extends over 17 amino acids. The germline gives CDR1 SGHKS, CDR2 YYEKEE (reference sequence). Trimming pared 4 bases from V and 1 base from J, leaving 21 bases between. CDR3 DNA: TGTGCCAGCAGCCGAATCCGCGGGCCCCGGGCGTCCTACGAGCAGTACTTC. Translation: CASSRIRGPRASYEQYF. Full variable domain (outside the CDR3, taken from reference TRBV5-5 and TRBJ2-7): DAGVTQSPTHLIKTRGQQVTLRCSPISGHKSVSWYQQVLGQGPQFIFQYYEKEERGRGNFPDRFSARQFPNYSSELNVNALLLGDSALYLCASSRIRGPRASYEQYFGPGTRLTVT.

The chain is built from TRBV11-3 and TRBJ2-5; D is unresolved. This CDR3 spans 10 amino acids. The V end lost 8 bases, the J end lost 7 bases, and 8 bases lay between the germline ends. CDR1 and CDR2 (germline): SGHNT, YENEEA. The CDR3 loop is CASFPRTQYF. CDR3 nucleotides: TGTGCCAGCTTCCCCCGGACCCAGTACTTC.

V usage is TRBV24-1 and J usage is TRBJ2-5, with D perhaps matching TRBD2 (5 bases). The CDR3 runs 15 residues. CDR1 KGHDR and CDR2 SFDVKD come from the germline V gene. V was trimmed by 4 bases and J by 2 bases, leaving 13 bases between them. For the CDR3, the DNA is TGTGCCACCAGTGACCAGCGACGGGGACAAGAGACCCAGTACTTC. Translated, it gives CATSDQRRGQETQYF.

The chain carries TRBV15 and TRBJ1-5; D is possibly TRBD1 (6 bases). V gave up 0 bases and J gave up 5 bases, with 11 bases separating them. This CDR3 has 15 residues. The germline V gene encodes CDR1 LNHNV and CDR2 YYDKDF (reference sequence). CDR3 nucleotides: TGTGCCACCAGCAGAGATACAGGGAGGCATCAGCCCCAGCATTTT. Encoded protein: CATSRDTGRHQPQHF.

This chain links TRBV19 with TRBJ1-5; D call uncertain. V was clipped by 5 bases and J by 6 bases, with 11 bases between them. CDR3 size: 13 residues. Germline values: CDR1 LNHDA, CDR2 SQIVND (reference sequence). The CDR3 sequence: CASSLNAVQPQHF. In DNA form, the CDR3 reads TGTGCCAGTAGTCTTAACGCGGTTCAGCCCCAGCATTTT.

The chain links TRBV5-1 to TRBJ1-5, with D unresolved. The germline V gene encodes CDR1 SGHRS and CDR2 YFSETQ. The CDR3 is made up of 11 amino acids. With 1 base removed from V and 4 bases from J, the gap between germline ends came to 0 bases. CDR3 protein: CASSLNQPQHF. CDR3 nucleotide sequence: TGCGCCAGCAGCTTGAATCAGCCCCAGCATTTT.

This chain connects TRBV5-6 to TRBJ1-1; 10 bases fit TRBD1. The germline gives CDR1 SGHDT, CDR2 YYEEEE. Trimming cost V 3 bases and J 4 bases; bases outside gene matches: 9. The CDR3 sequence is 16 residues long. The CDR3 sequence: CASSSRLGQGITEAFF. The CDR3, as DNA: TGTGCCAGCAGCTCGCGACTGGGACAGGGGATCACTGAAGCTTTCTTT.

This rearrangement joins TRBV3-1 (or the pseudogene TRBV3-2) to TRBJ1-6, with D uncertain. With 4 bases removed from V and 10 bases from J, the gap between germline ends came to 17 bases. This CDR3 is 15 amino acids long. The germline CDR1 and CDR2 sequences are LGHDT and YNNKEL (reference sequence). The CDR3 sequence is CASSPLGFTGSPLHF. CDR3 coding DNA: TGTGCCAGCAGCCCCCTCGGATTCACTGGGTCACCCCTCCACTTT.

The J gene is TRBJ1-1, the V gene TRBV6-2 or TRBV6-3, with D hard to call. The CDR3 contains 14 residues. Per the germline V gene, CDR1 is MNHEY and CDR2 is SVGEGT. With 5 bases removed from V and 3 bases from J, the gap between germline ends came to 13 bases. The CDR3 here is CASSQGLQYTEAFF. The CDR3 DNA reads as TGTGCCAGCAGTCAAGGACTGCAGTACACTGAAGCTTTCTTT.